Here is one TCR beta chain with its context. Its antigen is unknown. Per-base quality was not reported, and no clone a single base away is much larger than it. Trimming costs V 4 bases and J 3 bases, and their ends lie 9 bases apart. Via the germline V gene (reference sequence), CDR1 is SGHAT and CDR2 FQDESV. The CDR3 sequence holds 13 residues, the cysteine and phenylalanine included. The sequence is cut down to CDR3 DNA, 39 bases in frame from base 1. Without any cell sorting, total RNA and DNA were extracted together from 20-30 mg of bulk tissue using the AllPrep DNA/RNA mini kit. Four or five patients with histopathologically diagnosed primary liver carcinoma underwent surgical resection in China between 2015 and March 2016. Chronic HBV infection was present in the patients, and the patients were treatment-naive at sampling. Fresh tumor and adjacent tissue pieces were bisected; one half was stored in RNAlater at -80°C, the other sent for histology.

This record comes from a study of tumor-infiltrating lymphocytes in primary liver carcinoma (dated by TCRdb to the late 2010s). About the full investigation: Of the five patients (three men and two women, aged 30 to 69 years), four had hepatocellular carcinoma and one had combined HCC and intrahepatic cholangiocarcinoma. The five patients had tumors staged T1-T3 N0M0, with maximum diameters ranging from roughly 4.2 to 11 cm. Samples yielded roughly 3.65 to 7.5 million productive TCRbeta reads; read depth did not differ significantly between tissue types. Across five regions of each liver tumor, along with adjacent normal tissue and blood, the study brought together TCRbeta repertoire sequencing, expression microarrays and whole-exome sequencing. A total of approximately 35 specimens from 5 patients underwent TCRbeta repertoire sequencing, comprising 25 tumor regions, 5 adjacent noncancerous liver tissues and 5 peripheral blood samples. Reproducibility between technical replicate repertoires was high, with correlation coefficients above 0.98 and mean shared-clone rates around 0.88. What the study reported, not specific to this receptor: The study included only five patients, and the authors note findings should be validated in a larger study. Pairs of tumor regions showed greater repertoire overlap (mean roughly 36%) than tumor-adjacent pairs (roughly 17%) or tumor-blood pairs (around 15%), which is consistent with antigen-driven expansion. Because sequencing covered only the TCR beta chain and unpaired alpha chains were not captured, true repertoire diversity is likely underestimated. Because the samples were bulk and unsorted, CD4+ and CD8+ T cell repertoires could not be compared. The top 250 clones accounted for a significantly greater share of the repertoire in tumors than in blood (p = 0.039).

Starting from about 500 ng total RNA, TCRbeta-specific cDNA was produced by reverse transcription with a constant-region primer and ProtoScript II reverse transcriptase. Construction of the TCRbeta libraries relied on three nested rounds of multiplex PCR, following a slightly modified ARM-PCR procedure. The first two PCR rounds used multiplex TRBV1-TRBV30 forward primers with a Cbeta reverse primer, each for approximately 10 cycles. Sample barcodes and Illumina adapters were added in a final 25-cycle PCR using Deep VentR polymerase. Before sequencing, amplicons of 200-500 bp were purified from gel using a QIAquick gel extraction kit. The TCRbeta amplicons were sequenced with 250-bp paired-end reads on an Illumina HiSeq 2500. On the study's bioinformatics: To recover full CDR3 sequences, reads were quality-trimmed using Trimmomatic v0.33 and paired reads were then merged using FLASH v1.2.11. V, D and J germline segments were assigned to the rearranged TCRbeta sequences by MiGEC v1.2.1b. Clonotype statistics and Shannon-Wiener diversity indices were calculated with VDJtools v1.0.0. To reduce sampling bias, subsequent analyses other than the diversity analysis used only the 250 most abundant clonotypes in each sample. The public reads were quality trimmed at Q25 with fastp and then assembled into clones with MiXCR by TCRdb, keeping productive beta chains. Duplicate CDR3 protein sequences are folded into a single record with the most common DNA and genes. Clone size and V and J calls follow TCRdb, not the original study. A total of tens of thousands of distinct CDR3 sequences appear in this sample, 60% to 80% of them only once. The ten largest clones take up 38% of the sample.

The sample comprised tumor-adjacent normal liver tissue. The sequence derives from a woman aged 30 to 39 with primary liver carcinoma and hepatitis B virus infection. This sequence uses TRBV11-1 and TRBJ1-1; TRBD1 is perhaps the D gene, given 5 matching bases. The CDR3 protein is CASSWQGYTEAFF. The DNA sequence is given as TGTGCCAGCAGCTGGCAGGGCTACACTGAAGCTTTCTTT.